These T cell receptor beta chains were read from a single sample in a study of T cell repertoires in cytomegalovirus infection. TCRdb ran MiXCR on the reads and lists one entry per CDR3 protein. The data contain around 440,000 distinct CDR3 sequences, approximately 10% of them seen just once; the ten biggest clones take up roughly 10%. The specimen was PBMCs. The receptor set was obtained from a human donor in good health (CMV status not recorded). Some clones in this sample may be carry-over from other donors' samples. CDR3s include the opening cysteine and the closing phenylalanine or tryptophan. D genes are given only for firm matches. Not every row has a clone size; where given, it reads once, few, many or a size class.

clone_size: few
v_call: TRBV20-1
j_call: TRBJ1-2
d_call: NA
cdr3_nt: TGCAGTGCTAGCTTGGGGTTTGGCTACACCTTC
cdr3_aa: CSASLGFGYTF

clone_size: once
v_call: TRBV5-1
j_call: TRBJ2-5
d_call: TRBD2
cdr3_nt: TGCGCCAGCAGCACGTGGACTAGCGGGGGTTACCAAGAGACCCAGTACTTC
cdr3_aa: CASSTWTSGGYQETQYF

clone_size: many
v_call: TRBV14
j_call: TRBJ2-2
d_call: NA
cdr3_nt: TGTGCCAGCAGCCAAATGTACGGGGAGCTGTTTTTT
cdr3_aa: CASSQMYGELFF

clone_size: few
v_call: TRBV20-1
j_call: TRBJ2-1
d_call: TRBD2
cdr3_nt: TGCAGTGCGGAGCCGGCCCGGACTAGCTCCTACAATGAGCAGTTCTTC
cdr3_aa: CSAEPARTSSYNEQFF

clone_size: many
v_call: TRBV12-3/TRBV12-4
j_call: TRBJ2-2
d_call: TRBD2
cdr3_nt: TGTGCCAGCAGTTTGGTAGCGGGGGATATCGGGGAGCTGTTTTTT
cdr3_aa: CASSLVAGDIGELFF

clone_size: many
v_call: TRBV7-2
j_call: TRBJ1-2
d_call: NA
cdr3_nt: TGTGCCAGCAGCCCGGCGCTGGGACCTTATGGCTACACCTTC
cdr3_aa: CASSPALGPYGYTF

clone_size: NA
v_call: TRBV6-5
j_call: TRBJ2-5
d_call: TRBD2
cdr3_nt: TGTGCCAGCAGTTACTCTCCCAGCGGGGGGCATGTGACCCAGTACTTC
cdr3_aa: CASSYSPSGGHVTQYF

clone_size: many
v_call: TRBV19
j_call: TRBJ1-5
d_call: TRBD1
cdr3_nt: TGTGCCAGTGGGAGGGGACAGGGGGAAAATCAGCCCCAGCATTTT
cdr3_aa: CASGRGQGENQPQHF

clone_size: many
v_call: TRBV27
j_call: TRBJ2-4
d_call: NA
cdr3_nt: TGTGCCAGCAGTCTTGATTATCTAGCCAAAAACATTCAGTACTTC
cdr3_aa: CASSLDYLAKNIQYF

clone_size: many
v_call: TRBV28
j_call: TRBJ1-2
d_call: NA
cdr3_nt: TGTGCCAGCAGTATCTTGAACTATGGCTACACCTTC
cdr3_aa: CASSILNYGYTF

clone_size: many
v_call: TRBV3-1
j_call: TRBJ2-1
d_call: TRBD2
cdr3_nt: TGTGCCAGCAGCCTTAGCGGGAGGGTTTACAATGAGCAGTTCTTC
cdr3_aa: CASSLSGRVYNEQFF

clone_size: NA
v_call: TRBV3-1
j_call: TRBJ2-2
d_call: TRBD2
cdr3_nt: TGTGCCAGCAGCCAAGGCGGGAGAGCGAACACCGGGGAGCTGTTTTTT
cdr3_aa: CASSQGGRANTGELFF

clone_size: NA
v_call: TRBV7-9
j_call: TRBJ1-4
d_call: NA
cdr3_nt: TGTGCCAGCAAGCCAAACAGGGACTCTAATGAAAAACTGTTTTTT
cdr3_aa: CASKPNRDSNEKLFF

clone_size: few
v_call: TRBV20-1
j_call: TRBJ1-5
d_call: NA
cdr3_nt: TGCAGTGCTCCCCCGTGGGACGGCCTCAATCAGCCCCAGCATTTT
cdr3_aa: CSAPPWDGLNQPQHF

clone_size: many
v_call: TRBV12-5
j_call: TRBJ1-1
d_call: NA
cdr3_nt: TGTGCTAGTGGTTTGGGTAATGAAGACACTGAAGCTTTCTTT
cdr3_aa: CASGLGNEDTEAFF

clone_size: NA
v_call: TRBV28
j_call: TRBJ1-5
d_call: TRBD1
cdr3_nt: TGTGCCAGCAACTTACCAGGGGGCTATCAGCCCCAGCATTTT
cdr3_aa: CASNLPGGYQPQHF

clone_size: many
v_call: TRBV12-3/TRBV12-4
j_call: TRBJ1-1
d_call: TRBD1
cdr3_nt: TGTGCCAGCAGTTTTTCAAGGGGGCAATACAGTGAAGCTTTCTTT
cdr3_aa: CASSFSRGQYSEAFF

clone_size: NA
v_call: TRBV20-1
j_call: TRBJ1-5
d_call: NA
cdr3_nt: TGCAGTGCTAGGGCAGCTAGCAATCAGCCCCAGCATTTT
cdr3_aa: CSARAASNQPQHF

clone_size: many
v_call: TRBV11-2
j_call: TRBJ2-2
d_call: TRBD2
cdr3_nt: TGTGCCAGCAGCTCCCGGACTAGCGGGGCTATCACCGGGGAGCTGTTTTTT
cdr3_aa: CASSSRTSGAITGELFF

clone_size: NA
v_call: TRBV7-3
j_call: TRBJ2-1
d_call: TRBD2
cdr3_nt: TGTGCCAGCAGCCCGAATAGCGGGTGGGAGCAGTTCTTC
cdr3_aa: CASSPNSGWEQFF

clone_size: few
v_call: TRBV2
j_call: TRBJ1-1
d_call: TRBD1
cdr3_nt: TGTGCCAGCAGTAGGGGTATGACAGGGCTTGGCACTGAAGCTTTCTTT
cdr3_aa: CASSRGMTGLGTEAFF

clone_size: many
v_call: TRBV11-3
j_call: TRBJ2-6
d_call: NA
cdr3_nt: TGTGCCAGCAGCTCCGTGGGATCTGGGGCCAACGTCCTGACTTTC
cdr3_aa: CASSSVGSGANVLTF

clone_size: few
v_call: TRBV11-2
j_call: TRBJ2-3
d_call: NA
cdr3_nt: TGTGCCAGCAGCTTAGTATCAGGGCGGAGCACAGATACGCAGTATTTT
cdr3_aa: CASSLVSGRSTDTQYF

clone_size: NA
v_call: TRBV15
j_call: TRBJ2-5
d_call: NA
cdr3_nt: TGTGCCACCAGCAGAGGGGCTAGGTCGGAGACCCAGTACTTC
cdr3_aa: CATSRGARSETQYF

clone_size: many
v_call: TRBV5-5
j_call: TRBJ1-6
d_call: NA
cdr3_nt: TGTGCCAGCAGCACGACCCCGGGGGTCTGGCCCCTCCACTTT
cdr3_aa: CASSTTPGVWPLHF

clone_size: many
v_call: TRBV14
j_call: TRBJ2-1
d_call: NA
cdr3_nt: TGTGCCAGCAGCCAAGTAGTACCGGGAAATGAGCAGTTCTTC
cdr3_aa: CASSQVVPGNEQFF

clone_size: many
v_call: TRBV6-5
j_call: TRBJ1-2
d_call: TRBD1
cdr3_nt: TGTGCCAGCAGTTACTCCTACAGGGGATTGGGCGGCTACACCTTC
cdr3_aa: CASSYSYRGLGGYTF

clone_size: NA
v_call: TRBV4-1
j_call: TRBJ1-2
d_call: NA
cdr3_nt: TGCGCCAGCAGCCAAGCTCAGCGCTACACCTTC
cdr3_aa: CASSQAQRYTF

clone_size: many
v_call: TRBV7-8
j_call: TRBJ1-1
d_call: TRBD1
cdr3_nt: TGTGCCAGCAGTACGAAGCGAGGACAGGGACGACAAGCTTTCTTT
cdr3_aa: CASSTKRGQGRQAFF

clone_size: many
v_call: TRBV28
j_call: TRBJ2-1
d_call: TRBD2
cdr3_nt: TGTGCCAGCAGTTTAATAGCGGGAGGGTCTAATGAGCAGTTCTTC
cdr3_aa: CASSLIAGGSNEQFF

clone_size: many
v_call: TRBV12-3/TRBV12-4
j_call: TRBJ2-3
d_call: NA
cdr3_nt: TGTGCCAGCAGGCTCCCACACGCAGATACGCAGTATTTT
cdr3_aa: CASRLPHADTQYF

clone_size: NA
v_call: TRBV5-1
j_call: TRBJ2-5
d_call: NA
cdr3_nt: TGCGCCAGCAGCTTAAGGGGCTATGATGAGACCCAGTACTTC
cdr3_aa: CASSLRGYDETQYF

clone_size: many
v_call: TRBV7-8
j_call: TRBJ1-1
d_call: TRBD1
cdr3_nt: TGTGCCAGCAGCGAAGGACAGGGGCCCACTGAAGCTTTCTTT
cdr3_aa: CASSEGQGPTEAFF

clone_size: many
v_call: TRBV5-1
j_call: TRBJ2-1
d_call: NA
cdr3_nt: TGCGCCAGCAGCTTGCGGGCGCCCGGCCATGAGCAGTTCTTC
cdr3_aa: CASSLRAPGHEQFF

clone_size: many
v_call: TRBV12-5
j_call: TRBJ1-3
d_call: NA
cdr3_nt: TGTGCTAGTGGTTTGGTAGTCAGGTTAAGCTCTGGAAACACCATATATTTT
cdr3_aa: CASGLVVRLSSGNTIYF

clone_size: NA
v_call: TRBV3-1
j_call: TRBJ2-5
d_call: NA
cdr3_nt: TGTGCCAGCAGCCAAGAAGGGAGGCAGACCCAGTACTTC
cdr3_aa: CASSQEGRQTQYF

clone_size: many
v_call: TRBV7-3
j_call: TRBJ2-7
d_call: NA
cdr3_nt: TGTGCCAGCAGCTTAAACCAAAGGGGAGAGCAGTACTTC
cdr3_aa: CASSLNQRGEQYF

clone_size: NA
v_call: TRBV20-1
j_call: TRBJ2-7
d_call: NA
cdr3_nt: TGCAGTGTCCCGGGACCCGAGGTCGATCAGTACTTC
cdr3_aa: CSVPGPEVDQYF

clone_size: few
v_call: TRBV19
j_call: TRBJ1-1
d_call: NA
cdr3_nt: TGTGCCAGTAATGATAGGGGTGGTGAAGCTTTCTTT
cdr3_aa: CASNDRGGEAFF

clone_size: many
v_call: TRBV7-7
j_call: TRBJ2-5
d_call: NA
cdr3_nt: TGTGCCAGCAGTTTGACTTGGGAGGAGACCCAGTACTTC
cdr3_aa: CASSLTWEETQYF

clone_size: NA
v_call: TRBV19
j_call: TRBJ1-2
d_call: NA
cdr3_nt: TGTGCCAGTAGTTTAACAGTGGAAAGTGGCTACACCTTC
cdr3_aa: CASSLTVESGYTF

clone_size: NA
v_call: TRBV5-1
j_call: TRBJ2-1
d_call: NA
cdr3_nt: TGCGCCAGTTTCGGCTCCTACAATGAGCAGTTCTTC
cdr3_aa: CASFGSYNEQFF

clone_size: many
v_call: TRBV20-1
j_call: TRBJ2-7
d_call: NA
cdr3_nt: TGCAGTGCTATCCGGCCAGGGGCTCGGAGCTCCTACGAGCAGTACTTC
cdr3_aa: CSAIRPGARSSYEQYF

clone_size: NA
v_call: TRBV11-2
j_call: TRBJ2-1
d_call: TRBD1
cdr3_nt: TGTGCCAGCAGTTCATGGGGGGACAGGGAGGAACCCGAGTCCTACAATGAGCAGTTCTTC
cdr3_aa: CASSSWGDREEPESYNEQFF

clone_size: many
v_call: TRBV29-1
j_call: TRBJ2-7
d_call: TRBD2
cdr3_nt: TGCAGCGTTGAACTAGCGGGAGACGAGCAGTACTTC
cdr3_aa: CSVELAGDEQYF

clone_size: many
v_call: TRBV4-2
j_call: TRBJ1-4
d_call: TRBD1
cdr3_nt: TGTGCCAGCAGCCAAGGGACAGGGAGGGAAAAACTGTTTTTT
cdr3_aa: CASSQGTGREKLFF

clone_size: NA
v_call: TRBV7-9
j_call: TRBJ1-2
d_call: NA
cdr3_nt: TGTGCCAGCAGCGCCTCAGGAGGGATGTATGGCTACACCTTC
cdr3_aa: CASSASGGMYGYTF

clone_size: few
v_call: TRBV27
j_call: TRBJ1-2
d_call: NA
cdr3_nt: TGTGCCAGCAGTTTGCTGGCAGGGGTTAGGTTCGGAAATGGCTACACCTTC
cdr3_aa: CASSLLAGVRFGNGYTF

clone_size: many
v_call: TRBV7-2
j_call: TRBJ2-1
d_call: TRBD2
cdr3_nt: TGTGCCAGCAGCTTAGGCCTAGCGGGAAGCAATGAGCAGTTCTTC
cdr3_aa: CASSLGLAGSNEQFF

clone_size: many
v_call: TRBV7-2
j_call: TRBJ1-1
d_call: TRBD1
cdr3_nt: TGTGCCAGCAGCTTGCCCCGGGACAGGGTTATGAACACTGAAGCTTTCTTT
cdr3_aa: CASSLPRDRVMNTEAFF

clone_size: NA
v_call: TRBV19
j_call: TRBJ1-1
d_call: NA
cdr3_nt: TGTGCCAGTAGTATACCCAGGGAGAACACTGAAGCTTTCTTT
cdr3_aa: CASSIPRENTEAFF

clone_size: many
v_call: TRBV20-1
j_call: TRBJ1-1
d_call: TRBD1
cdr3_nt: TGCAGTGCCTCCGGGACAGGGGAAATTCGGATTTGGATGAACACTGAAGCTTTCTTT
cdr3_aa: CSASGTGEIRIWMNTEAFF

clone_size: many
v_call: TRBV2
j_call: TRBJ2-1
d_call: NA
cdr3_nt: TGTGCCAGCAGCCCCACTAGCTCCCCCTACAATGAGCAGTTCTTC
cdr3_aa: CASSPTSSPYNEQFF

clone_size: NA
v_call: TRBV6-5
j_call: TRBJ2-3
d_call: NA
cdr3_nt: TGTGCCAGCAGGGATTTTGGCAGAGCCACAGATACGCAGTATTTT
cdr3_aa: CASRDFGRATDTQYF

clone_size: many
v_call: TRBV29-1
j_call: TRBJ1-4
d_call: TRBD1
cdr3_nt: TGCAGCGTCCTCGACAGGGGTGGCGAAAAACTGTTTTTT
cdr3_aa: CSVLDRGGEKLFF